The present T cell receptor (beta chain) was sequenced within a study of cytomegalovirus exposure and HLA in healthy donors. Study overall: Counted in an early data release were about 85 million unique TCRs from HLA-typed donors. Ancestry clustering placed more than 80% of more than 350 genotyped donors in the Caucasian-associated cluster. The study, taken as a whole, reports: As confirmed in vitro, a few CMV-associated chains were specific for CMV antigens. Several of the most significant clusters appeared linked to common viral pathogens, based on a later analysis.

Trimming removed 5 bases at V and 3 bases at J, with 14 bases between. Germline V gene lookup returns CDR1 SNHLY and CDR2 FYNNEI. The CDR3 is made up of 14 amino acids. As concerns this clone: The antigen is not known.

The PCR employed 60 Vbeta primers together with 13 Jbeta primers. TCRdb's table, derived via immunoSEQ multiplex PCR, lists solely in-frame clones and lacks some. The repertoire has 270,000 or so clones, 86% of them found once; the top ten carry around 4%. The sequencing sample was made of PBMCs. The rearrangement uses TRBV2 and TRBJ2-7; D might be TRBD2 (5 bases). The sequence was collected from a man aged 35 to 55 in good health and CMV-seropositive. CDR3 nucleotide sequence: TGTGCCAGCAGTACGGCGGGCCGGGGCTACGAGCAGTACTTC. Its protein product is CASSTAGRGYEQYF.